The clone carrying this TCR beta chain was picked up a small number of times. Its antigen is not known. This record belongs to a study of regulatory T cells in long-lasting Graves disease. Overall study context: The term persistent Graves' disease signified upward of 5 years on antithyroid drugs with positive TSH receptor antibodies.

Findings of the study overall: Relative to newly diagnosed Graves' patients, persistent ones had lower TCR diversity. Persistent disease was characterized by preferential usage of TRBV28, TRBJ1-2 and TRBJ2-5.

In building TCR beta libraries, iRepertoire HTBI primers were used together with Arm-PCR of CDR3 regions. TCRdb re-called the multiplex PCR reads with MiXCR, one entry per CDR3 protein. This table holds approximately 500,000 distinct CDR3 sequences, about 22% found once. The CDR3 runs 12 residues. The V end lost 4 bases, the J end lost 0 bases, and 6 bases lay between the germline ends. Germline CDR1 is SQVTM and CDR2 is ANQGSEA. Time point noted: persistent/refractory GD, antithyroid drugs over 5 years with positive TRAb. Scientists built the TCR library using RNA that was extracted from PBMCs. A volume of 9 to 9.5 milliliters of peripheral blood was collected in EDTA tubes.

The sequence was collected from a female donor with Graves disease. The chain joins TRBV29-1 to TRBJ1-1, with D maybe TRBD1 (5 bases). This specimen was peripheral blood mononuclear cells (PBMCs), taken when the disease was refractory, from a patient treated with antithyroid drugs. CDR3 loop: CSVGGVNTEAFF. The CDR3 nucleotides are TGCAGCGTTGGAGGGGTGAACACTGAAGCTTTCTTT.